The clone carrying this T cell receptor beta chain was picked up many times. CDR1 and CDR2 from the germline V gene are SEHNR and FQNEAQ (reference sequence). CDR3 size: 14 residues. The germline V and J ends were trimmed by 6 bases and 4 bases, with 16 bases remaining between them. The data were obtained in a study of T cell repertoires in cytomegalovirus infection. TCRdb re-analysed the reads in MiXCR, keeping a single row per CDR3 protein. The sample has 200,000 to 300,000 distinct CDR3 sequences; approximately 13% are singletons. The receptor's source is a human donor in good health (CMV status not recorded). Some clones in this sample may be carry-over from other donors' samples. V is TRBV7-9 and J is TRBJ2-7, with a weak D call TRBD2 (7 bases). The sample comprised PBMCs. In nucleotides, the CDR3 is TGTGCCAGCAGTCGGAGGGGAGGGGGTTACGAGCAGTACTTC. Encoded protein: CASSRRGGGYEQYF.